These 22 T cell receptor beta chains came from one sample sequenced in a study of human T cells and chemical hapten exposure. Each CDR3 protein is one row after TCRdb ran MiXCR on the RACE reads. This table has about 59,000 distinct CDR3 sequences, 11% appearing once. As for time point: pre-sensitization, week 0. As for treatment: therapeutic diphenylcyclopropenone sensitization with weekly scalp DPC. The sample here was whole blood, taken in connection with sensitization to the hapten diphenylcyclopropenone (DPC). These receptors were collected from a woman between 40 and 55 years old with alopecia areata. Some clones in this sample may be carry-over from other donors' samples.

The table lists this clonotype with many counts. CDR3 protein: CSAPPPGFSGETQYF. CDR3 DNA sequence: TGCAGTGCCCCCCCCCCGGGGTTTAGTGGAGAGACCCAGTACTTC. The chain joins TRBV20-1 to TRBJ2-5; D is possibly TRBD2 (5 bases). Trimming took off 6 bases at V and 4 bases at J, with 21 bases between the two ends. Germline CDR1 DFQATT, CDR2 SNEGSKA (reference sequence). CDR3 length equals 15 residues.

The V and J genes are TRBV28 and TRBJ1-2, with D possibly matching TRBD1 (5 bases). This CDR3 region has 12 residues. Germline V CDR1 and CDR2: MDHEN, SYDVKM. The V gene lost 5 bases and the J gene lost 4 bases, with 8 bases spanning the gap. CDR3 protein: CASSGRVYGYTF. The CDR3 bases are TGTGCCAGCAGTGGCAGGGTCTATGGCTACACCTTC.

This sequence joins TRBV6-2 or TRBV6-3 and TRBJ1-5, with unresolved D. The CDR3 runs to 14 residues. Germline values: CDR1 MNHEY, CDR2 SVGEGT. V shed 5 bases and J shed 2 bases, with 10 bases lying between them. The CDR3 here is CASSRNKGNQPQHF. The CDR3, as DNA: TGTGCCAGCAGTCGAAATAAGGGCAATCAGCCCCAGCATTTT.

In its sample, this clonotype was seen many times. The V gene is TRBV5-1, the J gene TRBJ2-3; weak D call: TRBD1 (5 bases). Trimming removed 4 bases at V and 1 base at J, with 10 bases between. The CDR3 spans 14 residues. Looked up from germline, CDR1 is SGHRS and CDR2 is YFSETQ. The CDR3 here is CASSQDTGTDTQYF. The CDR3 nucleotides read TGCGCCAGCAGCCAGGACACAGGCACAGATACGCAGTATTTT.

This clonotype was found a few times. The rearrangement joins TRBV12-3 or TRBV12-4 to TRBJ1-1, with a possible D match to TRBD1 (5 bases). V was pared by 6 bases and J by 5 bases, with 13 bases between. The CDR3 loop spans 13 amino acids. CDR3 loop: CASSLMGGTEAFF. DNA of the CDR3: TGTGCCAGCAGCCTCATGGGGGGGACTGAAGCTTTCTTT.

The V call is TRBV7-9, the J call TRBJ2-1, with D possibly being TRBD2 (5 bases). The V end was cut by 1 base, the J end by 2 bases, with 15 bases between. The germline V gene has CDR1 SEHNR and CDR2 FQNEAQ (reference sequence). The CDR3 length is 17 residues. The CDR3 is CASSLVRPAEPYNEQFF. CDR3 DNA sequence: TGTGCCAGCAGCTTAGTTAGGCCAGCGGAGCCCTACAATGAGCAGTTCTTC. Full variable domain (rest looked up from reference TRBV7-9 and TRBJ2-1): DTGVSQNPRHKITKRGQNVTFRCDPISEHNRLYWYRQTLGQGPEFLTYFQNEAQLEKSRLLSDRFSAERPKGSFSTLEIQRTEQGDSAMYLCASSLVRPAEPYNEQFFGPGTRLTVL.

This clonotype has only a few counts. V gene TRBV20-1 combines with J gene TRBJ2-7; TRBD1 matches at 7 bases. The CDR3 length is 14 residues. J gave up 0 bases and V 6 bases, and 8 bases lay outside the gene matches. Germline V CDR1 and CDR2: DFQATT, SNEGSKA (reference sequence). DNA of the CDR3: TGCAGTGCGCCCGGGGACAGTTTCTCCTACGAGCAGTACTTC. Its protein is CSAPGDSFSYEQYF.

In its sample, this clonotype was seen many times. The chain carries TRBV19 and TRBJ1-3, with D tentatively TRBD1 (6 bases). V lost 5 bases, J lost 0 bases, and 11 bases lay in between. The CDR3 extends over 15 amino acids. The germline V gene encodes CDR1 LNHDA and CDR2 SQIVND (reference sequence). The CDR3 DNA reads TGTGCCAGTAGTGTGGACAGTTACTCTGGAAACACCATATATTTT. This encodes CASSVDSYSGNTIYF.

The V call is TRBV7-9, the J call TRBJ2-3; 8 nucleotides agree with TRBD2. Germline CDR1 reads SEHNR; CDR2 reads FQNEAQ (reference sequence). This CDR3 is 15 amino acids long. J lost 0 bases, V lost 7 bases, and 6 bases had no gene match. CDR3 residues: CASTSGTRSTDTQYF. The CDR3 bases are TGTGCCAGCACCTCAGGGACTAGGAGCACAGATACGCAGTATTTT.

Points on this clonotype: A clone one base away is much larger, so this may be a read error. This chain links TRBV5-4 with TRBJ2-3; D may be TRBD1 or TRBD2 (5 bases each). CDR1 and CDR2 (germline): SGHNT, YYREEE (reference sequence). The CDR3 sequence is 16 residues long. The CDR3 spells CASSYSGWGKTETQYF. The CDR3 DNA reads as TGTGCCAGCAGCTATTCAGGGTGGGGGAAAACAGAAACGCAGTATTTT.

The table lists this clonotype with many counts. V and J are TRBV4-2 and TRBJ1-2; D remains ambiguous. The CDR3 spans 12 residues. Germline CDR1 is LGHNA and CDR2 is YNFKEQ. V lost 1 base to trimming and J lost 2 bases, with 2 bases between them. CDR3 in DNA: TGTGCCAGCAGCCAAGTCAACTATGGCTACACCTTC. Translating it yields CASSQVNYGYTF.

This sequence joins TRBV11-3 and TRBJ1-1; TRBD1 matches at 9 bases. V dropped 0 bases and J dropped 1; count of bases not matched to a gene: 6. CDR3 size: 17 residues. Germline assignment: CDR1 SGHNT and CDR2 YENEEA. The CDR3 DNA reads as TGTGCCAGCAGCTTAGAACCGGGACAGGGAGCGAACACTGAAGCTTTCTTT. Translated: CASSLEPGQGANTEAFF.

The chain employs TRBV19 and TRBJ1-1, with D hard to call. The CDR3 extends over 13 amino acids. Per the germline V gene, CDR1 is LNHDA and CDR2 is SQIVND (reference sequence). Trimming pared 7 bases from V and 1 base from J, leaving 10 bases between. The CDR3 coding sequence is TGTGCCAGTACCCCCGGCGCGAACACTGAAGCTTTCTTT. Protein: CASTPGANTEAFF.

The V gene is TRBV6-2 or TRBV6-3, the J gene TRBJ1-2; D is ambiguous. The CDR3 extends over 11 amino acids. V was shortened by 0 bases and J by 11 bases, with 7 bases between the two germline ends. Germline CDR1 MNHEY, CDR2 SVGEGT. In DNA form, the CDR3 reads TGTGCCAGCAGTTACTCCAATCTTTACACCTTC. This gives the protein CASSYSNLYTF.

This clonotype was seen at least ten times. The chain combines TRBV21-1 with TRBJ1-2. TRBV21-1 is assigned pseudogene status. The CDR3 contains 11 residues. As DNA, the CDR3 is TGTGCCAGCGGGTCTGACTATGGCTACACCTTC. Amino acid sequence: CASGSDYGYTF.

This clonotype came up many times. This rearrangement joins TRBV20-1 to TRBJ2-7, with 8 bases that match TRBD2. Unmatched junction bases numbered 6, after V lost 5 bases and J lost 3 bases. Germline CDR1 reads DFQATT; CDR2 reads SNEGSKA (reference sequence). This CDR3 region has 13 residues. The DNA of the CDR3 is TGCAGTGCTGGGAGACTAGCGAACTACGAGCAGTACTTC. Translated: CSAGRLANYEQYF.

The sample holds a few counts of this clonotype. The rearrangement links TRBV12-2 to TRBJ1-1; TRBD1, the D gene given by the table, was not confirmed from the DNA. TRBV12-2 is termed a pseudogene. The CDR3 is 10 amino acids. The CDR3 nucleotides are TGTGCAAGTTTCACGGGCGGATCAGAATTT. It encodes CASFTGGSEF.

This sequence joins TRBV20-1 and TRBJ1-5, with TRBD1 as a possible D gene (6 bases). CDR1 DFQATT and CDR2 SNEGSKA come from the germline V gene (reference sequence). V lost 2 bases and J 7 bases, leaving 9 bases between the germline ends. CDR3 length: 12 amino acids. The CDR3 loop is CSARSTGQPQHF. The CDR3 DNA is TGCAGTGCTAGATCCACAGGGCAGCCCCAGCATTTT.

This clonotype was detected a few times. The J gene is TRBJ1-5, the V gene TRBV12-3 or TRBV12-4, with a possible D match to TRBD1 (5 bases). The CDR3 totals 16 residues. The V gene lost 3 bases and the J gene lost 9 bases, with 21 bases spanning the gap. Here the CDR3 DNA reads TGTGCCAGCAGTTTCGGGGACGGACGGTCGCAGGGGCCCCAGCATTTT. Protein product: CASSFGDGRSQGPQHF.

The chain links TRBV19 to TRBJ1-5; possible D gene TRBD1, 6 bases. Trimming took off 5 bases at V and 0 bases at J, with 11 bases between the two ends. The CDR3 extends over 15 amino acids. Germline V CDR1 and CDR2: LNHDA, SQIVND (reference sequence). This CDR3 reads CASSDGTFSNQPQHF. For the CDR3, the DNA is TGTGCCAGTAGTGATGGGACATTTAGCAATCAGCCCCAGCATTTT.

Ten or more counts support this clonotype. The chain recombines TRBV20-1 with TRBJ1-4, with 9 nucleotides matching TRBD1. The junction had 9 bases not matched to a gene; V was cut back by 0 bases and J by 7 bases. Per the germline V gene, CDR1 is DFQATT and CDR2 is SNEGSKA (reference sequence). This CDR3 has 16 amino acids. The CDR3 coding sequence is TGCAGTGCTAGAGATGGGCGGGACAGGGATGGTGAAAAACTGTTTTTT. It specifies CSARDGRDRDGEKLFF.

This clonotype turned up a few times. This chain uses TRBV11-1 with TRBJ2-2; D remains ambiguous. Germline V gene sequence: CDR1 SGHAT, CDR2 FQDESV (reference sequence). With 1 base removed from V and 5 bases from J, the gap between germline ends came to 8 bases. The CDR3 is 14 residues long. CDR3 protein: CASSLVRFTGELFF. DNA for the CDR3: TGTGCCAGCAGCTTAGTGAGGTTTACCGGGGAGCTGTTTTTT.